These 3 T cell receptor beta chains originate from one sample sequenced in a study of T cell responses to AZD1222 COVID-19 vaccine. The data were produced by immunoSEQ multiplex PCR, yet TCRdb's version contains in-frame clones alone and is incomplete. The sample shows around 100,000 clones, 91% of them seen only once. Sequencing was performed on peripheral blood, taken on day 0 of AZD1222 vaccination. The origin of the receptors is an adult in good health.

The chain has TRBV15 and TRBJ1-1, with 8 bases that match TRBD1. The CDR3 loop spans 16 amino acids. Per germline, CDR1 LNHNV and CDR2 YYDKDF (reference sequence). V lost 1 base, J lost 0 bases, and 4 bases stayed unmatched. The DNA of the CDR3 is TGTGCCACCAGCAGAGGGACAGGGAGGGTGAACACTGAAGCTTTCTTT. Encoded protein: CATSRGTGRVNTEAFF. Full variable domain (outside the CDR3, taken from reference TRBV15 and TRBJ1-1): DAMVIQNPRYQVTQFGKPVTLSCSQTLNHNVMYWYQQKSSQAPKLLFHYYDKDFNNEADTPDNFQSRRPNTSFCFLDIRSPGLGDTAMYLCATSRGTGRVNTEAFFGQGTRLTVV.

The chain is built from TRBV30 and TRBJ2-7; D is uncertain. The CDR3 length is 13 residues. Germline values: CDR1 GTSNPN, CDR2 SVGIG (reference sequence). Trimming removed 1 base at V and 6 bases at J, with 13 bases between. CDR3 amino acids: CAWSDRNLGEQYF. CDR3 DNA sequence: TGTGCCTGGAGTGACCGGAATTTAGGCGAGCAGTACTTC.

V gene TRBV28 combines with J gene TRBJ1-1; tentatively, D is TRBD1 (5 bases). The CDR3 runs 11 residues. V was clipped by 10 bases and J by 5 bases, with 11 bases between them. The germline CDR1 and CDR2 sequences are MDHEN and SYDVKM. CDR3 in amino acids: CATTGGTEAFF. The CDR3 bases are TGTGCCACAACGGGGGGTACTGAAGCTTTCTTT.